The 13 T cell receptor beta chains in this list originate from one sample, sequenced in a study of cytomegalovirus exposure and HLA in healthy donors. The PCR made use of 60 Vbeta and 13 Jbeta primers. Method: immunoSEQ multiplex PCR; TCRdb's copy keeps in-frame clones and lacks some. Of roughly 92,000 clones listed, 65% to 90% are singletons. The sequenced material came from PBMCs. The receptors originated from a woman in her 70s in good health and CMV-seropositive.

This clone turned up a few times. The chain couples TRBV6-1 to TRBJ1-4; 7 positions match TRBD1. This CDR3 is built from 13 residues. The germline V gene encodes CDR1 MNHNS and CDR2 SASEGT. The V gene end was trimmed by 11 bases and the J gene end by 4 bases; junction bases not matched to a gene: 7. Here the CDR3 reads CAGSDRLNEKLFF. The CDR3, as DNA: TGTGCCGGGTCGGACAGGCTTAATGAAAAACTGTTTTTT.

The rearrangement joins TRBV18 to TRBJ2-7, with TRBD1 as a possible D gene (6 bases). The germline V gene encodes CDR1 KGHSH and CDR2 LQKENI. The V end was cut by 3 bases, the J end by 0 bases, with 12 bases between. The CDR3 loop spans 15 amino acids. CDR3 region: CASSPSQDSSYEQYF. Written as DNA, the CDR3 is TGTGCCAGCTCACCTAGTCAGGACAGCTCCTACGAGCAGTACTTC.

This sequence joins TRBV30 and TRBJ2-4; 9 bases fit TRBD1. The CDR3 is 16 amino acids. Germline trimming cut 1 base from V and 3 bases from J; bases unmatched to any gene: 7. The germline CDR1 and CDR2 sequences are GTSNPN and SVGIG (reference sequence). The CDR3 nucleotides are TGTGCCTGGAGTGGAGGACAGGGGAGGGTCAAAAACATTCAGTACTTC. It specifies CAWSGGQGRVKNIQYF.

This chain connects TRBV11-3 to TRBJ2-1; D not resolved. Trimming removed 1 base at V and 8 bases at J, with 12 bases between. Germline V gives CDR1 SGHNT, CDR2 YENEEA. The CDR3 is 14 amino acids. The CDR3, as DNA: TGTGCCAGCAGCTTAGGCCCCTTAGCCTATGAGCAGTTCTTC. Encoded protein: CASSLGPLAYEQFF.

The chain recombines TRBV7-3 with TRBJ2-1; TRBD2 agrees at 9 bases. Germline V lookup: CDR1 SGHTA, CDR2 FQGTGA. This CDR3 is built from 19 residues. Trimming took 0 bases from V and 4 from J; bases not matched to a gene: 13. The CDR3 reads CASSLTVSLSGSGYNEQFF. The CDR3 nucleotides read TGTGCCAGCAGCTTAACCGTTTCCCTTAGCGGGAGTGGTTACAATGAGCAGTTCTTC.

This chain uses TRBV7-6 with TRBJ2-3; D tentatively reads TRBD1 or TRBD2 (12 bases each). This CDR3 contains 21 residues. Trimming left V 5 bases short and J 0 bases short, with 30 bases between. Germline-derived CDR1 and CDR2 are SGHVS and FNYEAQ. CDR3 nucleotide sequence: TGTGCCAGCAGCCCGGGACAGGGGGCTAGCGGGAGGGTGGGTAGCACAGATACGCAGTATTTT. The encoded protein is CASSPGQGASGRVGSTDTQYF.

The gene calls are TRBV15 and TRBJ2-5, with TRBD1 as a possible D gene (6 bases). CDR1 is LNHNV, CDR2 YYDKDF, per germline (reference sequence). The ends were cut back, 3 bases at V and 3 bases at J, with 11 bases in the middle. This CDR3 is 14 amino acids long. The CDR3 sequence is CATSSIQGEETQYF. In DNA form, the CDR3 reads TGTGCCACCAGCAGCATACAGGGTGAAGAGACCCAGTACTTC.

The V gene is TRBV6-5, the J gene TRBJ2-7; possibly TRBD1 for D (5 bases). The germline CDR1 and CDR2 sequences are MNHEY and SVGAGI. Deletions cut 6 bases from V and 2 bases from J, with 11 bases between. CDR3 length equals 13 residues. The CDR3 sequence: CASRATAPYEQYF. The CDR3 coding sequence is TGTGCCAGCAGGGCGACAGCACCCTACGAGCAGTACTTC.

This clone was found once. CDR3 bases: TGTGCCAGCAGCTTGAGACTTGGGACAGGGGTTAGCAATGAAAAACTGTTTTTT. This translates into CASSLRLGTGVSNEKLFF. The rearrangement links TRBV5-4 to TRBJ1-4; 10 bases agree with TRBD1. The CDR3 length is 18 residues. Germline V lookup: CDR1 SGHNT, CDR2 YYREEE (reference sequence). With 1 base clipped from V and 5 bases from J, the junction kept 11 bases outside the gene matches.

CDR3 sequence: CASSLDRGRFQPQHF. CDR3 DNA: TGTGCCAGCAGTCTGGACAGGGGGCGCTTTCAGCCCCAGCATTTT. The rearrangement uses TRBV6-6 and TRBJ1-5; 11 nucleotides agree with TRBD1. The CDR3 is 15 amino acids. Trimming at V came to 5 bases and at J to 6 bases, leaving 6 bases not matched to a gene. Per the germline V gene, CDR1 is MNHNY and CDR2 is SVGAGI (reference sequence).

This rearrangement joins TRBV7-2 to TRBJ2-7; D is uncertain. CDR3 length equals 14 residues. The germline V gene has CDR1 SGHTA and CDR2 FQGNSA. The germline V and J ends were trimmed by 1 base and 0 bases, with 7 bases remaining between them. The CDR3 nucleotides read TGTGCCAGCAGCTTAGGGCGGTTCTCCTACGAGCAGTACTTC. It encodes CASSLGRFSYEQYF.

The chain couples TRBV7-3 to TRBJ2-7; D perhaps matches TRBD1 (5 bases). The CDR3 totals 14 residues. Looked up from germline, CDR1 is SGHTA and CDR2 is FQGTGA. Trimming removed 4 bases at V and 0 bases at J, with 10 bases between. The CDR3 reads CASSSNQGSYEQYF. The CDR3, as DNA: TGTGCCAGCAGCTCCAACCAGGGCTCCTACGAGCAGTACTTC.

V is TRBV5-6 and J is TRBJ2-3; TRBD2 matches 14 bases. The CDR3 loop spans 18 amino acids. CDR1 and CDR2 (germline): SGHDT, YYEEEE. Trimming removed 3 bases from V and 5 bases from J; junction bases left unmatched: 11. The DNA of the CDR3 is TGTGCCAGCAGCTGGACGGGACTAGCGGGAGATCTGGGAGATACGCAGTATTTT. Protein sequence: CASSWTGLAGDLGDTQYF.